This T cell receptor beta chain was found in a study of neurological immune-mediated disorders. Study-level results: HTLV-1-associated myelopathy had the most TCR clonal expansion, while multiple sclerosis had the least, a level that fell below healthy controls. None of the CDR3 amino acid sequences of expanded clones were shared across subjects, and this suggested private repertoires in all groups.

This clonotype was observed many times. Its antigen is not identified. Time point denoted: longitudinal time-point 2. The unsorted libraries originated from 2 million PBMCs that had been stored at -80 C. 5'RACE generated cDNA with 10-nucleotide random UMIs. MiXCR, run by TCRdb on the 5' RACE reads, gives a single entry per CDR3 protein. Of about 90,000 distinct CDR3 sequences listed, less than 15% are singletons. CDR3 length equals 16 residues. Trimming took 3 bases from V and 4 from J; bases not matched to a gene: 10. Germline values: CDR1 SGDLS, CDR2 YYNGEE. The source is a female donor with HTLV-1-associated myelopathy (HAM/TSP). Sequencing input: PBMCs. V and J are TRBV9 and TRBJ2-5, with 9 bases fitting TRBD2. The CDR3 sequence is CASSGPRAGGIETQYF. The DNA of the CDR3 is TGTGCCAGCAGCGGCCCCCGGGCGGGGGGGATAGAGACCCAGTACTTC.